Listed below are T cell receptor beta chains from one sample, sequenced in a study of cytomegalovirus exposure and HLA in healthy donors. Method: immunoSEQ multiplex PCR; TCRdb's copy keeps in-frame clones and lacks some. The table has some 150,000 clones, roughly 79% seen once. The sample comprised PBMCs. All receptors come from a woman in her forties or fifties in good health and CMV-seronegative. CDR3s include the opening cysteine and the closing phenylalanine or tryptophan. D genes are given only for firm matches. Expanded clones are given a class, and other clones once, few, many or no size at all.

D,V,size,J,CDR3,DNA
TRBD2,TRBV27,NA,TRBJ2-1,CASSPILGGKSSYNEQFF,TGTGCCAGCAGTCCGATCCTGGGAGGGAAAAGCTCCTACAATGAGCAGTTCTTC
NA,TRBV2,NA,TRBJ1-3,CASSEGPNSGNTIYF,TGTGCCAGCAGTGAAGGGCCAAACTCTGGAAACACCATATATTTT
TRBD1,TRBV6-5,NA,TRBJ1-2,CASSKQGADYGYTF,TGTGCCAGCAGTAAACAGGGGGCGGACTATGGCTACACCTTC
TRBD1,TRBV19,NA,TRBJ2-3,CATRRRGPTDTQYF,TGTGCCACCCGGCGCAGGGGGCCCACAGATACGCAGTATTTT
NA,TRBV11-2,NA,TRBJ1-3,CASSSQTGSGNTIYF,TGTGCCAGCAGCTCTCAGACGGGGTCTGGAAACACCATATATTTT
TRBD1,TRBV30,NA,TRBJ1-5,CAWSVEEKGASLSNQPQHF,TGTGCCTGGAGTGTAGAAGAGAAGGGGGCAAGTCTAAGCAATCAGCCCCAGCATTTT
TRBD2,TRBV6-1,NA,TRBJ2-3,CASRIERDTDTQYF,TGTGCCAGCAGAATCGAGCGGGACACAGATACGCAGTATTTT
NA,TRBV19,NA,TRBJ1-3,CASSIRLGNTIYF,TGTGCCAGTAGTATTCGGTTGGGAAACACCATATATTTT
TRBD1,TRBV14,NA,TRBJ2-1,CASSPGQGAGDEQFF,TGTGCCAGCAGCCCCGGACAGGGGGCTGGTGATGAGCAGTTCTTC
NA,TRBV10-3,few,TRBJ1-1,CAIRTGGGDNTEAFF,TGTGCCATCAGGACGGGCGGGGGGGACAACACTGAAGCTTTCTTT
TRBD1,TRBV29-1,NA,TRBJ2-1,CSVRDRGRNEQFF,TGCAGCGTCCGGGACAGGGGAAGAAATGAGCAGTTCTTC
TRBD1,TRBV18,once,TRBJ1-2,CASSRGPGGERGYTF,TGTGCCAGCTCACGGGGTCCAGGGGGCGAGCGTGGCTACACCTTC
TRBD1,TRBV27,NA,TRBJ1-2,CASSLSGQGTGYTF,TGTGCCAGCAGTTTATCGGGACAGGGGACGGGCTACACCTTC
NA,TRBV6-5,NA,TRBJ2-2,CASRTWTTGELFF,TGTGCCAGCAGAACTTGGACAACCGGGGAGCTGTTTTTT
TRBD1,TRBV27,NA,TRBJ2-2,CASSLAGGDGELFF,TGTGCCAGCAGTTTAGCAGGGGGAGATGGGGAGCTGTTTTTT
TRBD2,TRBV5-1,NA,TRBJ2-2,CASSVGLALNTGELFF,TGCGCCAGCAGCGTCGGACTAGCTCTTAACACCGGGGAGCTGTTTTTT
NA,TRBV7-9,NA,TRBJ2-2,CASKLAGKGTGELFF,TGTGCCAGCAAACTGGCGGGGAAAGGGACCGGGGAGCTGTTTTTT
NA,TRBV6-1,NA,TRBJ1-1,CASSVLGNTEAFF,TGTGCCAGCAGTGTTCTAGGAAACACTGAAGCTTTCTTT
TRBD1,TRBV19,NA,TRBJ1-4,CASSPDRGQNEKLFF,TGTGCCAGTAGTCCGGACAGGGGCCAGAATGAAAAACTGTTTTTT
NA,TRBV18,NA,TRBJ2-2,CASSSRTEMNTGELFF,TGTGCCAGCTCATCACGGACAGAGATGAACACCGGGGAGCTGTTTTTT
TRBD2,TRBV4-3,NA,TRBJ2-1,CASSQDSLAVYNEQFF,TGCGCCAGCAGCCAAGATTCGCTAGCGGTCTACAATGAGCAGTTCTTC
TRBD2,TRBV5-1,few,TRBJ2-3,CASSEASGGADTQYF,TGCGCCAGCAGCGAGGCTAGCGGGGGAGCGGATACGCAGTATTTT
TRBD1,TRBV5-1,NA,TRBJ2-1,CASSPGQGFNEQFF,TGCGCCAGCAGCCCGGGACAGGGCTTCAATGAGCAGTTCTTC
TRBD1,TRBV18,NA,TRBJ1-1,CASSPPTGNSAEAFF,TGTGCCAGCTCACCACCGACAGGGAACAGCGCTGAAGCTTTCTTT
TRBD1,TRBV2,once,TRBJ2-7,CASSTGGYEQYF,TGTGCCAGCAGCACAGGGGGTTACGAGCAGTACTTC
TRBD1,TRBV19,NA,TRBJ1-1,CASRTGRNTEAFF,TGTGCCAGCAGGACAGGGAGGAACACTGAAGCTTTCTTT
TRBD1,TRBV4-3,NA,TRBJ2-1,CASSHPLGPGTERFDEQFF,TGCGCCAGCAGCCACCCCTTAGGCCCCGGGACAGAACGTTTCGATGAGCAGTTCTTC
NA,TRBV14,NA,TRBJ1-3,CASSPHRDGNTIYF,TGTGCCAGCAGCCCTCACAGGGATGGAAACACCATATATTTT
NA,TRBV4-2,NA,TRBJ1-2,CASSSRGRQSNYGYTF,TGTGCCAGCAGCTCTAGGGGCAGACAGTCTAACTATGGCTACACCTTC
NA,TRBV6-5,few,TRBJ2-1,CASSPGLVNNEQFF,TGTGCCAGCAGTCCGGGACTGGTTAACAATGAGCAGTTCTTC
NA,TRBV4-2,NA,TRBJ1-1,CASSQGGGGDTEAFF,TGTGCCAGCAGCCAGGGCGGCGGGGGGGACACTGAAGCTTTCTTT